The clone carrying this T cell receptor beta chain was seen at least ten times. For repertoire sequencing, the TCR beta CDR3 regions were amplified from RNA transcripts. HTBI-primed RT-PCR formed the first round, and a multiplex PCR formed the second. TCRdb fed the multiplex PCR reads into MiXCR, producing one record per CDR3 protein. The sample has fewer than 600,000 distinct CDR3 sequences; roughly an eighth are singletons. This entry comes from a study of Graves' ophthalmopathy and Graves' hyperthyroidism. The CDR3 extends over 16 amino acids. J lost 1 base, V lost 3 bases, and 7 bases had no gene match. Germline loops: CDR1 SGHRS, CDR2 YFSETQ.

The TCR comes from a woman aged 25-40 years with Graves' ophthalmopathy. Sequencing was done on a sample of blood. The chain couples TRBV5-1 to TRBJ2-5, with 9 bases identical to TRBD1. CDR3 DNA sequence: TGCGCCAGCAGCTACCGGACAGGGGTAACCCAAGAGACCCAGTACTTC. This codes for CASSYRTGVTQETQYF.